The next 32 T cell receptor beta chains were all read from a single sample in a study of blood T cell repertoires in COVID-19. The method was immunoSEQ multiplex PCR; TCRdb's version includes in-frame clones alone and lacks a portion of them. The sample carries over 250,000 clones, approximately 80% recorded once. The sequencing sample was made of PBMCs or T cells enriched from blood (not recorded which). These receptors originate from a man aged 40-49 years who had been exposed to COVID-19.

The J gene is TRBJ2-5, the V gene TRBV4-1; D possibly corresponds to TRBD2 (5 bases). Per the germline V gene, CDR1 is MGHRA and CDR2 is YSYEKL. V lost 4 bases, J lost 5 bases, and 14 bases lay in between. The CDR3 runs 14 residues. The CDR3 DNA sequence: TGCGCCAGCAGCCCCTCCGGAGGACGGGAGACCCAGTACTTC. Translating gives CASSPSGGRETQYF.

J is TRBJ2-7 and V is TRBV7-9, with 9 bases lining up with TRBD1. The CDR3 has 15 residues. Germline V gene data show CDR1 as SEHNR and CDR2 as FQNEAQ (reference sequence). V was clipped by 5 bases and J by 4 bases; unmatched bases: 9. CDR3 in DNA: TGTGCCAGCAGCCGAATCGTACAGGGGGCGTACGAGCAGTACTTC. This codes for CASSRIVQGAYEQYF. Variable domain in full (rest from reference TRBV7-9 and TRBJ2-7): DTGVSQNPRHKITKRGQNVTFRCDPISEHNRLYWYRQTLGQGPEFLTYFQNEAQLEKSRLLSDRFSAERPKGSFSTLEIQRTEQGDSAMYLCASSRIVQGAYEQYFGPGTRLTVT.

V gene TRBV5-1 combines with J gene TRBJ2-1; the D gene is possibly TRBD1 (6 bases). Per the germline V gene, CDR1 is SGHRS and CDR2 is YFSETQ. Trimming cost V 1 base and J 8 bases, with 13 bases left between them. The CDR3 runs to 14 residues. The chain's CDR3 is CASSLYRVVDEQFF. The CDR3 DNA reads as TGCGCCAGCAGCTTGTACAGGGTGGTGGATGAGCAGTTCTTC.

This chain connects TRBV27 to TRBJ2-7, with D perhaps TRBD2 (6 bases). Germline values: CDR1 MNHEY, CDR2 SMNVEV (reference sequence). V dropped 8 bases and J dropped 0 bases, with 23 bases sitting between them. The CDR3 consists of 17 residues. CDR3 region: CASHPGRGRGYSYEQYF. In DNA form, the CDR3 reads TGTGCCAGCCACCCAGGTAGGGGTCGGGGGTACTCCTACGAGCAGTACTTC.

The chain combines TRBV5-4 with TRBJ2-2; 7 bases are a match to TRBD1. Germline CDR1 reads SGHNT; CDR2 reads YYREEE (reference sequence). The V and J ends lost 0 bases and 4 bases, in that order; junction bases with no gene match: 3. This CDR3 comprises 15 residues. The CDR3, as DNA: TGTGCCAGCAGCTTGGAAGGGGGCCCCACCGGGGAGCTGTTTTTT. Protein sequence: CASSLEGGPTGELFF. Drawing the rest from reference TRBV5-4 and TRBJ2-2, the complete variable domain is ETGVTQSPTHLIKTRGQQVTLRCSSQSGHNTVSWYQQALGQGPQFIFQYYREEENGRGNFPPRFSGLQFPNYSSELNVNALELDDSALYLCASSLEGGPTGELFFGEGSRLTVL.

The chain combines TRBV19 with TRBJ2-2; D gene unclear. Germline CDR1 and CDR2: LNHDA and SQIVND (reference sequence). The CDR3 covers 14 residues. The V end lost 5 bases, the J end lost 0 bases, and 7 bases lay between the germline ends. This CDR3 reads CASSSQSNTGELFF. The CDR3 region has the DNA TGTGCCAGTAGTTCCCAATCGAACACCGGGGAGCTGTTTTTT.

This clone was detected only once. The chain is built from TRBV5-1 and TRBJ2-1; 12 positions agree with TRBD2. After removal of 4 bases from V and 4 bases from J, the junction contained 3 bases not matched to a gene. CDR3 length: 15 residues. Germline CDR1 is SGHRS and CDR2 is YFSETQ. The DNA for the CDR3 is TGCGCCAGCAGCCCCCTAGCGGGAGGGTACAATGAGCAGTTCTTC. It specifies CASSPLAGGYNEQFF.

This clone showed up just once. V gene TRBV27 combines with J gene TRBJ1-2, with no clear D. Germline lookup yields CDR1 MNHEY and CDR2 SMNVEV (reference sequence). V shed 5 bases and J shed 8 bases, with 12 bases lying between them. This CDR3 has 12 residues. The DNA of the CDR3 is TGTGCCAGCAGTCCCGACTCGGGGGGCTACACCTTC. Protein: CASSPDSGGYTF.

V usage is TRBV5-4 and J usage is TRBJ2-5, with TRBD1 matching over 7 bases. The CDR3 sequence is 15 residues long. V dropped 0 bases and J dropped 2; count of bases not matched to a gene: 4. Germline V gives CDR1 SGHNT, CDR2 YYREEE (reference sequence). This CDR3 reads CASSLAGRGQETQYF. For the CDR3, the DNA is TGTGCCAGCAGCTTGGCCGGCAGGGGGCAAGAGACCCAGTACTTC.

The chain recombines TRBV9 with TRBJ2-1, with 10 bases that match TRBD2. Germline CDR1 reads SGDLS; CDR2 reads YYNGEE. This CDR3 comprises 16 residues. Losses at the gene ends were 3 bases for V and 9 bases for J; bases not matched to a gene: 12. In nucleotides, the CDR3 is TGTGCCAGCAGCGCCCGAGAAGCGGGAGGGCGCGGTGAGCAGTTCTTC. It yields the protein CASSAREAGGRGEQFF.

The rearrangement links TRBV2 to TRBJ2-3, with a tentative D call TRBD2 (6 bases). Germline CDR1 SNHLY, CDR2 FYNNEI. The CDR3 totals 15 residues. Trimming took 0 bases from V and 6 from J, leaving 13 bases between them. In DNA form, the CDR3 reads TGTGCCAGCAGTGAAGCGTCCTTGGAGGGGGATACGCAGTATTTT. It yields the protein CASSEASLEGDTQYF.

The CDR3 protein is CASSPGAPGRGSSGANVLTF. DNA of the CDR3: TGTGCCAGCAGTCCGGGGGCCCCCGGGAGGGGGTCCTCTGGGGCCAACGTCCTGACTTTC. The gene calls are TRBV6-6 and TRBJ2-6; 8 bases are a match to TRBD2. V was clipped by 5 bases and J by 0 bases; unmatched bases: 15. This CDR3 spans 20 amino acids. From germline, CDR1 is MNHNY and CDR2 SVGAGI (reference sequence).

V gene TRBV7-9 combines with J gene TRBJ2-1, with 10 positions matching TRBD2. Looked up from germline, CDR1 is SEHNR and CDR2 is FQNEAQ (reference sequence). The CDR3 is 17 residues long. J gave up 5 bases and V 1 base, and 8 bases lay outside the gene matches. The CDR3 is CASSLGSSGSIDNEQFF. CDR3 DNA sequence: TGTGCCAGCAGCTTAGGATCTAGCGGGAGTATCGACAATGAGCAGTTCTTC. The full variable domain, completed using reference TRBV7-9 and TRBJ2-1, is DTGVSQNPRHKITKRGQNVTFRCDPISEHNRLYWYRQTLGQGPEFLTYFQNEAQLEKSRLLSDRFSAERPKGSFSTLEIQRTEQGDSAMYLCASSLGSSGSIDNEQFFGPGTRLTVL.

The gene calls are TRBV3-1 (or the pseudogene TRBV3-2) and TRBJ2-5; D possibly corresponds to TRBD2 (6 bases). Trimming left V 1 base short and J 3 bases short, with 12 bases between. Germline V gene lookup returns CDR1 LGHDT and CDR2 YNNKEL (reference sequence). This CDR3 spans 15 amino acids. Here the CDR3 reads CASSQVSRLEETQYF. DNA for the CDR3: TGTGCCAGCAGCCAAGTCTCTCGACTAGAAGAGACCCAGTACTTC.

The genes are TRBV4-1 and TRBJ1-2; D call uncertain. The CDR3 runs to 16 residues. V was trimmed by 0 bases and J by 3 bases, leaving 14 bases between them. Germline assignment: CDR1 MGHRA and CDR2 YSYEKL. This CDR3 reads CASSQEGTVGHYGYTF. The CDR3 DNA is TGCGCCAGCAGCCAAGAAGGTACAGTAGGCCACTATGGCTACACCTTC.

The chain has TRBV18 and TRBJ2-2; TRBD1 might be the D (6 bases). The CDR3 runs 16 residues. Germline V gives CDR1 KGHSH, CDR2 LQKENI. V was clipped by 3 bases and J by 1 base, with 12 bases between them. Here the CDR3 reads CASSPRTVKNTGELFF. For the CDR3, the DNA is TGTGCCAGCTCACCTAGGACAGTCAAGAACACCGGGGAGCTGTTTTTT.

The chain recombines TRBV18 with TRBJ1-1; the D gene is possibly TRBD1 (5 bases). The CDR3 totals 15 residues. V was cut by 4 bases and J by 4 bases, with 16 bases left in between. CDR1 KGHSH and CDR2 LQKENI come from the germline V gene. CDR3 nucleotide sequence: TGTGCCAGCTCACTGTCGCGGGGGACGGGCACTGAAGCTTTCTTT. Its protein product is CASSLSRGTGTEAFF.

This clone was counted only a few times. The chain combines TRBV6-5 with TRBJ2-2, with D unresolved. From germline, CDR1 is MNHEY and CDR2 SVGAGI. V was shortened by 6 bases and J by 5 bases, with 10 bases between the two germline ends. The CDR3 is 13 amino acids. The CDR3 DNA reads TGTGCCAGCAGCCTCCTTAATACCGGGGAGCTGTTTTTT. Protein: CASSLLNTGELFF.

The chain is built from TRBV9 and TRBJ1-2; D might be TRBD1 (6 bases). In germline, CDR1 is SGDLS, CDR2 YYNGEE. The CDR3 contains 14 residues. The V end was cut by 0 bases, the J end by 1 base, with 7 bases between. The CDR3 spells CASSVAGVNYGYTF. CDR3 bases: TGTGCCAGCAGCGTAGCAGGGGTTAACTATGGCTACACCTTC. The variable domain in full, with the rest retrieved from reference TRBV9 and TRBJ1-2, is DSGVTQTPKHLITATGQRVTLRCSPRSGDLSVYWYQQSLDQGLQFLIQYYNGEERAKGNILERFSAQQFPDLHSELNLSSLELGDSALYFCASSVAGVNYGYTFGSGTRLTVV.

CDR3 sequence (DNA): TGCGCCAGCAGCTCCAATGCGGATACGCAGTATTTT. This translates into CASSSNADTQYF. This chain links TRBV5-1 with TRBJ2-3; no clear D gene. The germline V and J ends were trimmed by 3 bases and 6 bases, with 8 bases remaining between them. The CDR3 loop spans 12 amino acids. Germline V gene sequence: CDR1 SGHRS, CDR2 YFSETQ.

The V and J genes are TRBV6-5 and TRBJ1-2; 9 positions match TRBD1. This CDR3 region has 16 residues. Per germline, CDR1 MNHEY and CDR2 SVGAGI. Trimming at V came to 4 bases and at J to 3 bases, leaving 9 bases not matched to a gene. CDR3 nucleotides: TGTGCCAGCAGTTGGACAGGGGACACCAACTACTATGGCTACACCTTC. Translated: CASSWTGDTNYYGYTF.

V gene TRBV27 combines with J gene TRBJ1-6; D not resolved. Per the germline V gene, CDR1 is MNHEY and CDR2 is SMNVEV (reference sequence). V was trimmed by 3 bases and J by 9 bases, leaving 12 bases between them. The length of the CDR3 is 14 residues. CDR3 bases: TGTGCCAGCAGTTTGAGCGGACGGGGTTCACCCCTCCACTTT. This sequence encodes CASSLSGRGSPLHF.

J is TRBJ1-1 and V is TRBV18; TRBD1 is a possible D gene (5 bases). The CDR3 extends over 14 amino acids. With 5 bases removed from V and 1 base from J, the gap between germline ends came to 11 bases. Germline lookup yields CDR1 KGHSH and CDR2 LQKENI. CDR3 DNA: TGTGCCAGCTCAGCCTACCAGGGGAACACTGAAGCTTTCTTT. This translates into CASSAYQGNTEAFF.

This clone was seen just once. V is TRBV21-1 and J is TRBJ1-5. TRBV21-1 is flagged as a pseudogene. This CDR3 has 18 amino acids. As DNA, the CDR3 is TGTGCCAGCAGCAAATTGACGGGTGACTCTCGTTTCAACCAGCCCCAGCATTTT. Translating it yields CASSKLTGDSRFNQPQHF.

The chain uses TRBV7-9 and TRBJ2-5, with D perhaps TRBD2 (5 bases). Trimming removed 1 base at V and 2 bases at J, with 5 bases between. Germline CDR1 reads SEHNR; CDR2 reads FQNEAQ (reference sequence). The CDR3 extends over 13 amino acids. Here the CDR3 DNA reads TGTGCCAGCAGCTTAGGAGGGCAAGAGACCCAGTACTTC. Translated: CASSLGGQETQYF.

This clone appeared a single time. The J gene is TRBJ2-1, the V gene TRBV27; 7 positions match TRBD1. The J segment lost 8 bases and the V segment lost 4 bases, leaving 8 bases of the junction unmatched. Germline loops: CDR1 MNHEY, CDR2 SMNVEV (reference sequence). This CDR3 spans 14 amino acids. The CDR3 nucleotides read TGTGCCAGCAGTTACAGACAGGGAATGGATGAGCAGTTCTTC. Protein product: CASSYRQGMDEQFF.

This clone was counted a single time. The gene calls are TRBV10-3 and TRBJ1-2, with D perhaps TRBD1 (5 bases). The length of the CDR3 is 15 residues. The germline V and J ends were trimmed by 6 bases and 5 bases, with 19 bases remaining between them. In germline, CDR1 is ENHRY, CDR2 SYGVKD. The CDR3 DNA follows: TGTGCCATCAGACCCGCCGGGGGGAGAGGGTATGGCTACACCTTC. Protein product: CAIRPAGGRGYGYTF.

The gene calls are TRBV11-2 and TRBJ1-2; D ambiguous. With 5 bases removed from V and 7 bases from J, the gap between germline ends came to 17 bases. CDR1 is SGHAT and CDR2 is FQNNGV in the germline V gene. The length of the CDR3 is 14 residues. The CDR3 is CASSREPSAGGYTF. CDR3 coding DNA: TGTGCCAGCAGCCGTGAACCGTCGGCGGGTGGCTACACCTTC. The full variable domain, rest sourced from reference TRBV11-2 and TRBJ1-2, is EAGVAQSPRYKIIEKRQSVAFWCNPISGHATLYWYQQILGQGPKLLIQFQNNGVVDDSQLPKDRFSAERLKGVDSTLKIQPAKLEDSAVYLCASSREPSAGGYTFGSGTRLTVV.

V gene TRBV29-1 combines with J gene TRBJ2-3, with a weak D call TRBD2 (6 bases). Deletions cut 2 bases from V and 2 bases from J, with 14 bases between. This CDR3 is 15 amino acids long. Germline V CDR1 and CDR2: SQVTM, ANQGSEA. The DNA of the CDR3 is TGCAGCGTTGAAAAAGGGCAGCGGGCCACAGATACGCAGTATTTT. Protein product: CSVEKGQRATDTQYF.

The chain joins TRBV11-3 to TRBJ2-2, with D hard to call. V lost 6 bases, J lost 6 bases, and 11 bases lay in between. The CDR3 is 13 residues long. Germline-derived CDR1 and CDR2 are SGHNT and YENEEA. Here the CDR3 DNA reads TGTGCCAGCAGGTCTAGGATGGCCGGGGAGCTGTTTTTT. Translation: CASRSRMAGELFF. The full variable domain, rest sourced from reference TRBV11-3 and TRBJ2-2, is EAGVVQSPRYKIIEKKQPVAFWCNPISGHNTLYWYLQNLGQGPELLIRYENEEAVDDSQLPKDRFSAERLKGVDSTLKIQPAELGDSAVYLCASRSRMAGELFFGEGSRLTVL.

V usage is TRBV10-3 and J usage is TRBJ2-7; D perhaps matches TRBD2 (5 bases). The CDR3 extends over 16 amino acids. CDR1 is ENHRY, CDR2 SYGVKD, per germline. With 0 bases removed from V and 3 bases from J, the gap between germline ends came to 15 bases. The CDR3 region is CAISESLGLGGYEQYF. CDR3 coding DNA: TGTGCCATCAGTGAGTCACTTGGACTTGGAGGCTACGAGCAGTACTTC.

The gene calls are TRBV30 and TRBJ1-1; a possible D gene is TRBD1 (5 bases). Germline V gene lookup returns CDR1 GTSNPN and CDR2 SVGIG (reference sequence). V was clipped by 6 bases and J by 4 bases, with 15 bases between them. CDR3 length: 13 residues. The CDR3 DNA reads TGTGCCTGCTCGGCAGGGATGGCCACTGAAGCTTTCTTT. Protein product: CACSAGMATEAFF.